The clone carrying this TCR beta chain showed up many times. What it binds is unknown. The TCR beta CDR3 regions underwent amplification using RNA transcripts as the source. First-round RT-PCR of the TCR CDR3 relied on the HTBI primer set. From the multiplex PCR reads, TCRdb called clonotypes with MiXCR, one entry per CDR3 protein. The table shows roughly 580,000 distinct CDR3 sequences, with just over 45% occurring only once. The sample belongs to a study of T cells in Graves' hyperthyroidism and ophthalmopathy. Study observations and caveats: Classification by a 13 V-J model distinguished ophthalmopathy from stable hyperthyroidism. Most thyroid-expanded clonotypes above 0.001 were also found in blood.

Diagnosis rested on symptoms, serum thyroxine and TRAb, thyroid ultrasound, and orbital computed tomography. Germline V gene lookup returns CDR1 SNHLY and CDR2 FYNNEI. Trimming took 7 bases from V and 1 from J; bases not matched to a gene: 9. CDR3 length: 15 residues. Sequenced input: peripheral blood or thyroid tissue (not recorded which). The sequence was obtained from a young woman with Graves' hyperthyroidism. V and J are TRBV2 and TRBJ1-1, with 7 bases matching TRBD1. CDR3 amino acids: CASTQLDRRNTEAFF. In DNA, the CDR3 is TGTGCCAGCACCCAGTTGGACAGGAGGAACACTGAAGCTTTCTTT.